A selection of T cell receptor beta chains follows, all from one sample in a study of T cell repertoires in cytomegalovirus infection. A single record per CDR3 protein comes from TCRdb applying MiXCR to the reads. The sample yields 400,000 or so distinct CDR3 sequences, approximately 31% seen once. The sequenced material came from PBMCs. Receptors originate from a human donor in good health (CMV status not recorded). Some clones in this sample may be carry-over from other donors' samples. Both conserved end residues are part of each CDR3. A D gene is named only where the DNA matches it firmly. Expanded clones are given a class, and other clones once, few, many or no size at all.

v_gene: TRBV7-9; d_gene: .; j_gene: TRBJ1-5; abundance: .; CDR3aa: CASSRTGSAGPQHF; CDR3nt: TGTGCCAGCAGCCGGACCGGTAGCGCGGGGCCCCAGCATTTT
v_gene: TRBV4-1; d_gene: TRBD2; j_gene: TRBJ2-6; abundance: .; CDR3aa: CASSQDPAGGLTGANVLTF; CDR3nt: TGCGCCAGCAGCCAAGATCCAGCGGGGGGGCTCACTGGGGCCAACGTCCTGACTTTC
v_gene: TRBV2; d_gene: .; j_gene: TRBJ1-2; abundance: few; CDR3aa: CASRGDGVDYGYTF; CDR3nt: TGTGCCAGCAGAGGGGACGGGGTTGACTATGGCTACACCTTC
v_gene: TRBV7-6; d_gene: TRBD2; j_gene: TRBJ2-3; abundance: .; CDR3aa: CASSLHRAGGADTQYF; CDR3nt: TGTGCCAGCAGCCTCCATAGAGCGGGGGGGGCAGATACGCAGTATTTT
v_gene: TRBV7-2; d_gene: .; j_gene: TRBJ2-7; abundance: many; CDR3aa: CASSSRAGPNYEQYF; CDR3nt: TGTGCCAGCAGTTCTAGAGCCGGGCCTAACTACGAGCAGTACTTC
v_gene: TRBV5-4; d_gene: .; j_gene: TRBJ2-7; abundance: .; CDR3aa: CASSSPTTYEQYF; CDR3nt: TGTGCCAGCAGCTCCCCGACCACCTACGAGCAGTACTTC
v_gene: TRBV7-2; d_gene: .; j_gene: TRBJ2-3; abundance: many; CDR3aa: CASSLGAGASTDTQYF; CDR3nt: TGTGCCAGCAGCTTGGGTGCAGGAGCAAGCACAGATACGCAGTATTTT
v_gene: TRBV7-9; d_gene: .; j_gene: TRBJ2-7; abundance: few; CDR3aa: CASGEGPSYEQYF; CDR3nt: TGTGCCAGCGGAGAGGGTCCCTCCTACGAGCAGTACTTC
v_gene: TRBV5-1; d_gene: .; j_gene: TRBJ2-1; abundance: .; CDR3aa: CASSFGQNTYNEQFF; CDR3nt: TGCGCCAGCAGCTTTGGACAGAATACCTACAATGAGCAGTTCTTC
v_gene: TRBV14; d_gene: .; j_gene: TRBJ1-3; abundance: .; CDR3aa: CASSPTASLGNTIYF; CDR3nt: TGTGCCAGCAGCCCGACAGCATCTCTGGGAAACACCATATATTTT
v_gene: TRBV7-4; d_gene: .; j_gene: TRBJ1-4; abundance: .; CDR3aa: CASSLAGRKNEKLFF; CDR3nt: TGTGCCAGCAGCTTAGCGGGCAGAAAGAATGAAAAACTGTTTTTT
v_gene: TRBV12-3/TRBV12-4; d_gene: TRBD1; j_gene: TRBJ1-1; abundance: few; CDR3aa: CAIRTGQVAFF; CDR3nt: TGTGCCATCCGGACCGGACAGGTAGCTTTCTTT
v_gene: TRBV20-1; d_gene: .; j_gene: TRBJ1-5; abundance: .; CDR3aa: CSVPPLGENQPQHF; CDR3nt: TGCAGTGTTCCACCCTTGGGGGAAAATCAGCCCCAGCATTTT
v_gene: TRBV7-2; d_gene: .; j_gene: TRBJ1-4; abundance: .; CDR3aa: CASSSIGTAAAGEKLFF; CDR3nt: TGTGCCAGCAGCTCAATCGGGACGGCGGCGGCTGGTGAAAAACTGTTTTTT
v_gene: TRBV4-1; d_gene: .; j_gene: TRBJ2-7; abundance: .; CDR3aa: CASSQDPEASTPFEQYF; CDR3nt: TGCGCCAGCAGCCAAGACCCCGAGGCCTCCACCCCTTTCGAGCAGTACTTC
v_gene: TRBV12-3/TRBV12-4; d_gene: TRBD1; j_gene: TRBJ1-1; abundance: few; CDR3aa: CASRKQGDTEAFF; CDR3nt: TGTGCCAGCAGGAAACAGGGGGATACTGAAGCTTTCTTT
v_gene: TRBV7-9; d_gene: .; j_gene: TRBJ1-1; abundance: .; CDR3aa: CASSLALGGAFF; CDR3nt: TGTGCCAGCAGCTTAGCGCTGGGGGGAGCTTTCTTT
v_gene: TRBV20-1; d_gene: .; j_gene: TRBJ2-3; abundance: .; CDR3aa: CSSRVPPENTDTQYF; CDR3nt: TGCAGTTCTAGAGTCCCTCCTGAGAACACAGATACGCAGTATTTT
v_gene: TRBV12-3/TRBV12-4; d_gene: TRBD2; j_gene: TRBJ2-3; abundance: .; CDR3aa: CASSSTRGESTDTQYF; CDR3nt: TGTGCCAGCTCCTCGACCCGGGGGGAAAGCACAGATACGCAGTATTTT
v_gene: TRBV4-2; d_gene: TRBD2; j_gene: TRBJ2-1; abundance: few; CDR3aa: CASSQEGAPWTSGGYNEQFF; CDR3nt: TGTGCCAGCAGCCAAGAGGGTGCCCCTTGGACTAGCGGGGGGTATAATGAGCAGTTCTTC
v_gene: TRBV7-2; d_gene: .; j_gene: TRBJ2-4; abundance: many; CDR3aa: CASSLGTAKNIQYF; CDR3nt: TGTGCCAGCAGCTTAGGAACAGCCAAAAACATTCAGTACTTC
v_gene: TRBV10-2; d_gene: TRBD2; j_gene: TRBJ2-7; abundance: .; CDR3aa: CASRSSGGAVEQYF; CDR3nt: TGCGCCAGCAGAAGTAGCGGGGGGGCAGTCGAGCAGTACTTC
v_gene: TRBV18; d_gene: .; j_gene: TRBJ1-1; abundance: .; CDR3aa: CASSPPRGGGTEAFF; CDR3nt: TGTGCCAGCTCACCACCAAGGGGAGGAGGCACTGAAGCTTTCTTT
v_gene: TRBV28; d_gene: TRBD1; j_gene: TRBJ1-6; abundance: once; CDR3aa: CASSQTDRSFSPIHF; CDR3nt: TGTGCCAGCAGTCAAACGGACAGGAGTTTTTCACCCATCCACTTT
v_gene: TRBV7-9; d_gene: .; j_gene: TRBJ2-5; abundance: .; CDR3aa: CASRPTSLQETQYF; CDR3nt: TGTGCCAGCAGGCCGACATCGTTACAAGAGACCCAGTACTTC
v_gene: TRBV7-8; d_gene: TRBD1; j_gene: TRBJ1-5; abundance: many; CDR3aa: CASSLVAVPGGMSQPQHF; CDR3nt: TGTGCCAGCAGCTTAGTTGCAGTCCCAGGGGGCATGAGTCAGCCCCAGCATTTT
v_gene: TRBV5-3; d_gene: .; j_gene: TRBJ1-5; abundance: few; CDR3aa: CARSLEQGEGNQPQHF; CDR3nt: TGTGCCAGAAGCTTGGAGCAGGGTGAGGGCAATCAGCCCCAGCATTTT
v_gene: TRBV6-1; d_gene: .; j_gene: TRBJ2-2; abundance: few; CDR3aa: CASSRGLTANTGELFF; CDR3nt: TGTGCCAGCAGCAGGGGACTAACCGCGAACACCGGGGAGCTGTTTTTT
v_gene: TRBV18; d_gene: .; j_gene: TRBJ2-3; abundance: once; CDR3aa: CASSPPGLDTQYF; CDR3nt: TGTGCCAGCTCTCCCCCCGGACTGGATACGCAGTATTTT
v_gene: TRBV5-1; d_gene: TRBD2; j_gene: TRBJ2-5; abundance: .; CDR3aa: CASSFGQRGVGETQYF; CDR3nt: TGCGCCAGCAGCTTCGGTCAGCGGGGGGTAGGCGAGACCCAGTACTTC
v_gene: TRBV7-9; d_gene: .; j_gene: TRBJ2-5; abundance: many; CDR3aa: CASSLGGAGQWGETQYF; CDR3nt: TGTGCCAGCAGCTTAGGTGGAGCCGGACAGTGGGGAGAGACCCAGTACTTC
v_gene: TRBV28; d_gene: .; j_gene: TRBJ1-5; abundance: many; CDR3aa: CASSPSGVSNQPQHF; CDR3nt: TGTGCCAGCAGCCCTTCAGGGGTGAGCAATCAGCCCCAGCATTTT
v_gene: TRBV6-1; d_gene: .; j_gene: TRBJ2-1; abundance: .; CDR3aa: CASSSSETICNEQFF; CDR3nt: TGTGCCAGCAGTTCCTCGGAGACAATTTGCAATGAGCAGTTCTTC
v_gene: TRBV7-2; d_gene: .; j_gene: TRBJ2-5; abundance: .; CDR3aa: CARSSGWGPGQDTQYF; CDR3nt: TGTGCCCGCAGCTCGGGGTGGGGGCCAGGCCAAGATACCCAGTACTTC
v_gene: TRBV6-2/TRBV6-3; d_gene: .; j_gene: TRBJ2-7; abundance: many; CDR3aa: CASSSRAGREYEQYF; CDR3nt: TGTGCCAGCAGTTCGCGGGCAGGGAGAGAATACGAGCAGTACTTC
v_gene: TRBV2; d_gene: .; j_gene: TRBJ2-2; abundance: once; CDR3aa: CASSVGPGELPTGELFF; CDR3nt: TGTGCCAGCAGTGTTGGGCCGGGGGAGCTTCCAACCGGGGAGCTGTTTTTT
v_gene: TRBV6-1; d_gene: TRBD1; j_gene: TRBJ2-7; abundance: many; CDR3aa: CASTQGNPYEQYF; CDR3nt: TGTGCCAGCACACAGGGGAACCCCTACGAGCAGTACTTC
v_gene: TRBV7-2; d_gene: .; j_gene: TRBJ2-3; abundance: few; CDR3aa: CASSHEGLIPQYF; CDR3nt: TGTGCCAGCAGCCACGAGGGGTTGATACCGCAGTATTTT
v_gene: TRBV4-3; d_gene: .; j_gene: TRBJ2-3; abundance: .; CDR3aa: CASSQEADPSTDTQYF; CDR3nt: TGCGCCAGCAGCCAAGAAGCGGACCCTAGCACAGATACGCAGTATTTT
v_gene: TRBV5-1; d_gene: .; j_gene: TRBJ1-1; abundance: few; CDR3aa: CASSGGLENTEAFF; CDR3nt: TGCGCCAGCAGCGGGGGCCTGGAGAACACTGAAGCTTTCTTT
v_gene: TRBV5-5; d_gene: .; j_gene: TRBJ2-2; abundance: few; CDR3aa: CASSFSAPGELFF; CDR3nt: TGTGCCAGCAGCTTTTCGGCGCCCGGGGAGCTGTTTTTT
v_gene: TRBV5-6; d_gene: .; j_gene: TRBJ2-1; abundance: .; CDR3aa: CASSLGVRGHEQCF; CDR3nt: TGTGCCAGCAGCTTGGGGGTCCGTGGGCATGAGCAGTGCTTC
v_gene: TRBV4-2; d_gene: TRBD1; j_gene: TRBJ1-5; abundance: few; CDR3aa: CASSHPGGDQPQHF; CDR3nt: TGTGCCAGCAGCCATCCAGGGGGCGATCAGCCCCAGCATTTT
v_gene: TRBV12-3/TRBV12-4; d_gene: TRBD1; j_gene: TRBJ1-6; abundance: .; CDR3aa: CASRQGTSPLHF; CDR3nt: TGTGCCAGCAGACAGGGGACATCACCCCTCCACTTT
v_gene: TRBV6-1; d_gene: .; j_gene: TRBJ1-5; abundance: .; CDR3aa: CASSWTADSNQPQHF; CDR3nt: TGTGCCAGCAGCTGGACGGCAGATAGCAATCAGCCCCAGCATTTT
v_gene: TRBV2; d_gene: .; j_gene: TRBJ2-7; abundance: .; CDR3aa: CASSRDRIYEQYF; CDR3nt: TGTGCCAGCAGTCGAGACAGGATATACGAGCAGTACTTC
v_gene: TRBV3-1; d_gene: .; j_gene: TRBJ1-1; abundance: .; CDR3aa: CASSHTSVKDTEAFF; CDR3nt: TGTGCCAGCAGCCACACTTCTGTCAAGGACACTGAAGCTTTCTTT
v_gene: TRBV6-6; d_gene: .; j_gene: TRBJ1-5; abundance: .; CDR3aa: CASSWRGEQPQHF; CDR3nt: TGTGCCAGCAGTTGGAGGGGAGAACAGCCCCAGCATTTT
v_gene: TRBV7-2; d_gene: TRBD1; j_gene: TRBJ2-7; abundance: many; CDR3aa: CASSPPDRGKSGRLQYF; CDR3nt: TGTGCCAGCAGCCCCCCCGACAGGGGGAAATCGGGTCGGTTGCAGTACTTC
v_gene: TRBV4-2; d_gene: .; j_gene: TRBJ1-1; abundance: .; CDR3aa: CASSQVPGQLNTEAFF; CDR3nt: TGTGCCAGCAGCCAAGTCCCCGGACAGTTGAACACTGAAGCTTTCTTT
v_gene: TRBV6-2/TRBV6-3; d_gene: .; j_gene: TRBJ1-1; abundance: few; CDR3aa: CASSYSITGYSTEAFF; CDR3nt: TGTGCCAGCAGTTACTCGATCACAGGTTACAGCACTGAAGCTTTCTTT
v_gene: TRBV6-5; d_gene: TRBD1; j_gene: TRBJ2-3; abundance: few; CDR3aa: CASSYAGQGSDTQYF; CDR3nt: TGTGCCAGCAGTTACGCGGGACAGGGGTCAGATACGCAGTATTTT
v_gene: TRBV7-8; d_gene: .; j_gene: TRBJ2-7; abundance: .; CDR3aa: CASSEGPWYEQYF; CDR3nt: TGTGCCAGCAGCGAGGGCCCCTGGTACGAGCAGTACTTC